Listed here are 10 T cell receptor beta chains from one sample, sequenced in a study of T-cell memory formation after mild COVID-19. TCRdb independently ran MiXCR on the 5' RACE reads; one entry per CDR3 protein. The data contain 70,000 to 95,000 distinct CDR3 sequences, roughly 13% of them singletons. Sequences were obtained from PBMCs or a T cell subset sorted from them (not recorded which). The receptor set was obtained from a man younger than 30 who had mild COVID-19 (a few samples of this study predate the infection). Cell type and time point are not known.

This clonotype was seen more than once but under ten times. The chain combines TRBV7-9 with TRBJ2-1, with TRBD2 as a possible D gene (6 bases). This CDR3 is 15 amino acids long. Germline CDR1 reads SEHNR; CDR2 reads FQNEAQ (reference sequence). V was clipped by 6 bases and J by 5 bases, with 17 bases between them. The CDR3 loop reads CASSYPGLIDNEQFF. Written as DNA, the CDR3 is TGTGCCAGCAGTTACCCGGGACTGATCGACAATGAGCAGTTCTTC.

This chain joins TRBV20-1 and TRBJ2-2; D unresolved. V was pared by 0 bases and J by 2 bases, with 13 bases between. CDR1 and CDR2 from the germline V gene are DFQATT and SNEGSKA (reference sequence). CDR3 length equals 16 residues. The CDR3 here is CSARESGESNTGELFF. CDR3 nucleotides: TGCAGTGCTAGAGAGTCTGGAGAAAGCAACACCGGGGAGCTGTTTTTT.

Only a few counts were recorded for this clonotype. The rearrangement links TRBV4-3 to TRBJ1-5; D unclear. The CDR3 loop spans 15 amino acids. Looked up from germline, CDR1 is LGHNA and CDR2 is YSLEER. V dropped 1 base and J dropped 0 bases, with 7 bases sitting between them. The CDR3 is CASSQAWHSNQPQHF. The CDR3, as DNA: TGCGCCAGCAGCCAAGCCTGGCATAGCAATCAGCCCCAGCATTTT.

This clonotype has only a few counts. The chain carries TRBV27 and TRBJ2-5; 8 bases agree with TRBD1. The CDR3 is made up of 17 amino acids. Per germline, CDR1 MNHEY and CDR2 SMNVEV (reference sequence). The ends lost 5 bases at V and 4 bases at J; junction bases unmatched: 15. CDR3 in amino acids: CASSITPTGAVVETQYF. The CDR3 bases are TGTGCCAGCAGTATAACCCCGACAGGGGCGGTGGTAGAGACCCAGTACTTC.

The chain links TRBV2 to TRBJ2-1, with 9 bases that match TRBD2. This CDR3 contains 16 residues. The germline V gene has CDR1 SNHLY and CDR2 FYNNEI. V gave up 3 bases and J gave up 3 bases; unmatched junction bases: 6. The CDR3: CASSEGLAGRYNEQFF. The CDR3 DNA reads as TGTGCCAGCAGTGAGGGGCTAGCGGGGCGCTACAATGAGCAGTTCTTC.

The chain uses TRBV6-6 and TRBJ2-3, with TRBD1 matching 9 bases. Germline trimming cut 2 bases from V and 5 bases from J; bases unmatched to any gene: 11. The CDR3 loop spans 17 amino acids. Germline V gene lookup returns CDR1 MNHNY and CDR2 SVGAGI (reference sequence). The CDR3 loop reads CASSYNERTGAGDTQYF. The CDR3 DNA is TGTGCCAGCAGTTACAATGAGAGGACAGGGGCAGGAGATACGCAGTATTTT.

This clonotype was seen only a few times. This chain connects TRBV3-1 to TRBJ1-5; TRBD1 might be the D (5 bases). CDR3 size: 18 residues. Looked up from germline, CDR1 is LGHDT and CDR2 is YNNKEL (reference sequence). Between the trimmed V and J ends, which lost 3 bases and 4 bases, there was a span of 22 bases. The CDR3 protein is CASSQTLGPRGGNQPQHF. In DNA, the CDR3 is TGTGCCAGCAGCCAGACCCTGGGCCCTAGGGGAGGAAATCAGCCCCAGCATTTT.

The chain joins TRBV5-5 to TRBJ1-3; D is unresolved. Germline assignment: CDR1 SGHKS and CDR2 YYEKEE (reference sequence). The CDR3 sequence is 15 residues long. V dropped 5 bases and J dropped 0 bases, with 12 bases sitting between them. CDR3 in DNA: TGTGCCAGCAGTATCGACGGATACTCTGGAAACACCATATATTTT. Its translation is CASSIDGYSGNTIYF.

V usage is TRBV29-1 and J usage is TRBJ2-7; D is undetermined. Trimming cost V 5 bases and J 2 bases, with 7 bases left between them. The CDR3 is 11 residues long. Looked up from germline, CDR1 is SQVTM and CDR2 is ANQGSEA. This CDR3 is CSVQETYEQYF. In DNA form, the CDR3 reads TGCAGCGTTCAGGAGACCTACGAGCAGTACTTC.

This clonotype occurred a few times. The chain links TRBV6-5 to TRBJ1-1; D call uncertain. Trimming cost V 0 bases and J 1 base, with 6 bases left between them. CDR1 is MNHEY and CDR2 is SVGAGI in the germline V gene. CDR3 length: 14 amino acids. The CDR3 protein is CASSYSPGNTEAFF. CDR3 nucleotide sequence: TGTGCCAGCAGTTACTCTCCAGGGAACACTGAAGCTTTCTTT.